Following are 29 T cell receptor beta chains from one sample sequenced in a study of blood T cell dynamics during melanoma immunotherapy (dated by TCRdb to the early 2020s). Libraries were constructed by the immunoSEQ multiplex PCR assay. The clones in this table, taken by TCRdb from immuneACCESS, are in-frame only. Not every clone is retained; where verified, under half of the shortfall comes from an unresolved V gene, and the cause of the rest is unknown. The sample yields under 9,500 clones; 85% to 90% were counted once. Roughly 5.2% of the sample comes from the top ten. The sample's time point, from its label and the paper: week 3, after first cycle of checkpoint inhibitor. The specimen comprised blood, sampled from a patient treated with checkpoint blockade. The receptors here all came from a human donor with melanoma.

The table lists this clone with a count of one. This rearrangement joins TRBV18 to TRBJ2-5; 9 nucleotides line up with TRBD2. The CDR3 length is 16 residues. J lost 5 bases, V lost 3 bases, and 10 bases had no gene match. CDR1 is KGHSH, CDR2 LQKENI, per germline. The CDR3 is CASSPPSGANRETQYF. DNA for the CDR3: TGTGCCAGCTCACCCCCTAGCGGGGCTAACCGGGAGACCCAGTACTTC.

J is TRBJ2-2 and V is TRBV5-1; perhaps TRBD2 as D (6 bases). Trimming took 5 bases from V and 4 from J, leaving 18 bases between them. Germline V gene lookup returns CDR1 SGHRS and CDR2 YFSETQ. The CDR3 is 16 residues long. CDR3 nucleotide sequence: TGCGCCAGCAGAGGAGGGGTCGGGTCGAGCACCGGGGAGCTGTTTTTT. Protein: CASRGGVGSSTGELFF.

The rearrangement joins TRBV5-1 to TRBJ2-6; the D is unclear. This CDR3 region has 17 residues. Germline CDR1 and CDR2: SGHRS and YFSETQ. Trimming cost V 0 bases and J 2 bases, with 12 bases left between them. The CDR3 is CASSLGFGTTGANVLTF. DNA of the CDR3: TGCGCCAGCAGCTTGGGGTTCGGTACAACTGGGGCCAACGTCCTGACTTTC.

The chain is built from TRBV6-6 and TRBJ1-1; 7 nucleotides agree with TRBD1. Unmatched junction bases numbered 2, after V lost 2 bases and J lost 5 bases. The CDR3 loop spans 13 amino acids. Per the germline V gene, CDR1 is MNHNY and CDR2 is SVGAGI (reference sequence). The CDR3 spells CASSYRQGTEAFF. The CDR3 DNA reads TGTGCCAGCAGTTACCGACAGGGAACTGAAGCTTTCTTT.

This clone was recorded a few times. This chain connects TRBV27 to TRBJ1-2, with D possibly being TRBD1 (5 bases). The CDR3 has 14 residues. V lost 5 bases and J lost 4, with 14 bases in between. Germline V lookup: CDR1 MNHEY, CDR2 SMNVEV (reference sequence). The CDR3 loop reads CASSPLGQVYGYTF. CDR3 nucleotide sequence: TGTGCCAGCAGTCCCCTGGGGCAGGTCTATGGCTACACCTTC.

The chain uses TRBV29-1 and TRBJ1-2; 10 bases agree with TRBD1. The CDR3 has 13 residues. Germline V gives CDR1 SQVTM, CDR2 ANQGSEA. Trimming at V came to 4 bases and at J to 4 bases, leaving 3 bases not matched to a gene. The CDR3, as DNA: TGCAGCGTTGGACAGGGGGCCTCCTATGGCTACACCTTC. Its protein is CSVGQGASYGYTF. Complete variable domain (other parts from reference TRBV29-1 and TRBJ1-2): SAVISQKPSRDICQRGTSLTIQCQVDSQVTMMFWYRQQPGQSLTLIATANQGSEATYESGFVIDKFPISRPNLTFSTLTVSNMSPEDSSIYLCSVGQGASYGYTFGSGTRLTVV.

Note on this clone: Different DNA sequences within this sample yield the same CDR3. CDR3 amino acids: CASKRDRSIFNSNQPQHF. CDR3 in DNA: TGCGCCAGCAAGCGAGACAGGAGCATATTCAATAGCAATCAGCCCCAGCATTTT. The gene calls are TRBV10-1 and TRBJ1-5, with D possibly being TRBD1 (6 bases). V shed 7 bases and J shed 0 bases, with 22 bases lying between them. Looked up from germline, CDR1 is WNHNN and CDR2 is SYGVQD (reference sequence). The CDR3 has 18 residues.

The chain combines TRBV12-5 with TRBJ1-5; a possible D gene is TRBD1 (5 bases). The CDR3 runs to 15 residues. CDR1 is LGHNT, CDR2 FRNRAP, per germline. Trimming removed 6 bases at V and 0 bases at J, with 12 bases between. The DNA for the CDR3 is TGTGCTAGTGGACTCACAGGTTATAGCAATCAGCCCCAGCATTTT. Its translation is CASGLTGYSNQPQHF.

This clone was detected once. V and J are TRBV27 and TRBJ2-7; no clear D gene. Trimming removed 5 bases from V and 1 base from J, with 12 bases in between. Germline V lookup: CDR1 MNHEY, CDR2 SMNVEV (reference sequence). CDR3 size: 14 residues. CDR3 in DNA: TGTGCCAGCAGTGCGACGGGCCTTTCCTACGAGCAGTACTTC. This encodes CASSATGLSYEQYF.

V is TRBV10-2 and J is TRBJ1-5, with D possibly TRBD1 on 5 matching bases. The V end lost 6 bases, the J end lost 2 bases, and 11 bases lay between the germline ends. This CDR3 is built from 14 residues. CDR1 WSHSY and CDR2 SAAADI come from the germline V gene. CDR3 bases: TGCGCCAGCAGAAGTGACAGCCGCAATCAGCCCCAGCATTTT. This codes for CASRSDSRNQPQHF.

This clone was observed once. The rearrangement uses TRBV7-2 and TRBJ1-1, with D uncertain. This CDR3 has 15 residues. V was clipped by 5 bases and J by 1 base, with 14 bases between them. The germline V gene has CDR1 SGHTA and CDR2 FQGNSA. The CDR3 nucleotides are TGTGCCAGCAGCCCCCGGAGGCTTGGGAACACTGAAGCTTTCTTT. Protein product: CASSPRRLGNTEAFF.

V usage is TRBV6-6 and J usage is TRBJ1-2; no definite D call. V lost 6 bases to trimming and J lost 2 bases, with 10 bases between them. Germline V gene data show CDR1 as MNHNY and CDR2 as SVGAGI (reference sequence). The CDR3 has 13 amino acids. CDR3 DNA: TGTGCCAGCAGCCCGGCACCCAACTATGGCTACACCTTC. Amino acids: CASSPAPNYGYTF.

This clone came up a few times. The chain links TRBV7-9 to TRBJ1-2; D unresolved. Per the germline V gene, CDR1 is SEHNR and CDR2 is FQNEAQ (reference sequence). Between the trimmed V and J ends, which lost 10 bases and 6 bases, there was a span of 15 bases. This CDR3 comprises 12 residues. The CDR3, as DNA: TGTGCCATCCCCCCGGACGACAATGGCTACACCTTC. Its protein product is CAIPPDDNGYTF.

V and J are TRBV9 and TRBJ1-4; D may be TRBD1 (5 bases). Germline loops: CDR1 SGDLS, CDR2 YYNGEE. The CDR3 covers 15 residues. Trimming stripped 0 bases from V and 7 bases from J, with 13 bases between. DNA of the CDR3: TGTGCCAGCAGCGTAGAGGGGAGATGGGGTGAAAAACTGTTTTTT. Residues: CASSVEGRWGEKLFF.

The CDR3 bases are TGTGCCAGCAGTTTCCGGGACTCCTATAATTCACCCCTCCACTTT. Translating it yields CASSFRDSYNSPLHF. The chain is built from TRBV27 and TRBJ1-6; no clear D. The CDR3 spans 15 residues. With 3 bases removed from V and 0 bases from J, the gap between germline ends came to 6 bases. Germline V gene sequence: CDR1 MNHEY, CDR2 SMNVEV (reference sequence).

V usage is TRBV4-2 and J usage is TRBJ1-2, with D perhaps matching TRBD1 (5 bases). V was trimmed by 0 bases and J by 7 bases, leaving 9 bases between them. The CDR3 is made up of 13 amino acids. Germline V gene data show CDR1 as LGHNA and CDR2 as YNFKEQ. Here the CDR3 reads CASSQEPGIGYTF. Here the CDR3 DNA reads TGTGCCAGCAGCCAAGAACCAGGGATTGGCTACACCTTC.

The chain is built from TRBV5-8 and TRBJ2-7; D is perhaps TRBD2 (6 bases). With 3 bases removed from V and 0 bases from J, the gap between germline ends came to 13 bases. The CDR3 has 15 residues. From germline, CDR1 is SGHTS and CDR2 YDEGEE. The CDR3 DNA reads TGTGCCAGCAGCTCCAAGGGACTTTACTCCTACGAGCAGTACTTC. Encoded protein: CASSSKGLYSYEQYF.

V usage is TRBV18 and J usage is TRBJ2-7; tentatively, D is TRBD2 (5 bases). V was cut by 4 bases and J by 5 bases, with 12 bases left in between. The germline V gene encodes CDR1 KGHSH and CDR2 LQKENI. This CDR3 contains 13 residues. The CDR3 protein is CASSQSGRNEQYV. CDR3 DNA sequence: TGTGCCAGCTCACAAAGCGGACGCAACGAGCAGTACGTC.

The V call is TRBV6-1, the J call TRBJ2-7; D possibly corresponds to TRBD2 (8 bases). The V and J ends lost 3 bases and 3 bases respectively, with 18 bases between them. Per the germline V gene, CDR1 is MNHNS and CDR2 is SASEGT. The CDR3 loop spans 16 amino acids. The CDR3 is CASSESGGGFNYEQYF. CDR3 nucleotides: TGTGCCAGCAGTGAGTCGGGAGGGGGCTTTAACTACGAGCAGTACTTC.

V gene TRBV5-1 combines with J gene TRBJ2-5; 7 nucleotides align to TRBD2. This CDR3 comprises 15 residues. The J segment lost 2 bases and the V segment lost 1 base, leaving 5 bases of the junction unmatched. Per germline, CDR1 SGHRS and CDR2 YFSETQ. Here the CDR3 reads CASSLPAGSQETQYF. CDR3 coding DNA: TGCGCCAGCAGCTTGCCAGCGGGATCACAAGAGACCCAGTACTTC.

The genes are TRBV2 and TRBJ1-5; TRBD1 is a possible D gene (6 bases). V was shortened by 7 bases and J by 7 bases, with 20 bases between the two germline ends. CDR3 length: 15 amino acids. CDR1 SNHLY and CDR2 FYNNEI come from the germline V gene. CDR3 sequence: CASKAGEVSGQPQHF. The CDR3 DNA follows: TGTGCCAGCAAGGCAGGGGAAGTTTCAGGGCAGCCCCAGCATTTT. The full variable domain, rest sourced from reference TRBV2 and TRBJ1-5, is EPEVTQTPSHQVTQMGQEVILRCVPISNHLYFYWYRQILGQKVEFLVSFYNNEISEKSEIFDDQFSVERPDGSNFTLKIRSTKLEDSAMYFCASKAGEVSGQPQHFGDGTRLSIL.

Regarding this clone: The sample carries other DNA sequences with the same CDR3. The chain has TRBV18 and TRBJ1-3; D uncertain. V lost 2 bases and J 0 bases, leaving 8 bases between the germline ends. The CDR3 extends over 15 amino acids. CDR1 KGHSH and CDR2 LQKENI come from the germline V gene. This CDR3 is CASSPTPSSGNTIYF. The DNA of the CDR3 is TGTGCCAGCTCACCAACACCCAGCTCTGGAAACACCATATATTTT.

This chain connects TRBV7-3 to TRBJ1-3; D not resolved. The germline V gene has CDR1 SGHTA and CDR2 FQGTGA. V was shortened by 3 bases and J by 7 bases, with 10 bases between the two germline ends. The CDR3 loop spans 13 amino acids. CDR3 amino acids: CASSFVGSNTIYF. In DNA form, the CDR3 reads TGTGCCAGCAGCTTTGTGGGCAGCAACACCATATATTTT. The variable domain in full, completed from reference TRBV7-3 and TRBJ1-3, reads GAGVSQTPSNKVTEKGKYVELRCDPISGHTALYWYRQSLGQGPEFLIYFQGTGAADDSGLPNDRFFAVRPEGSVSTLKIQRTERGDSAVYLCASSFVGSNTIYFGEGSWLTVV.

The chain links TRBV27 to TRBJ1-2; D possibly corresponds to TRBD1 (5 bases). The germline CDR1 and CDR2 sequences are MNHEY and SMNVEV (reference sequence). The CDR3 sequence is 14 residues long. V was shortened by 8 bases and J by 3 bases, with 16 bases between the two germline ends. The CDR3 nucleotides read TGTGCCAGCGGACCGATGGAGGGGCACTATGGCTACACCTTC. This sequence encodes CASGPMEGHYGYTF.

The chain is built from TRBV7-9 and TRBJ1-2; D call uncertain. The CDR3 has 14 residues. Germline V gives CDR1 SEHNR, CDR2 FQNEAQ (reference sequence). V was shortened by 2 bases and J by 4 bases, with 11 bases between the two germline ends. Here the CDR3 DNA reads TGTGCCAGCAGCTTACCGGCCGTACGCTATGGCTACACCTTC. This sequence encodes CASSLPAVRYGYTF.

The chain links TRBV16 to TRBJ1-4; D gene ambiguous. V dropped 0 bases and J dropped 4 bases, with 15 bases sitting between them. This CDR3 contains 17 residues. From germline, CDR1 is KGHSY and CDR2 FQNENV. CDR3 coding DNA: TGTGCCAGCAGCCAATCCCGTGGTCGAGTAAATAATGAAAAACTGTTTTTT. This gives the protein CASSQSRGRVNNEKLFF. Filled out from reference TRBV16 and TRBJ1-4, the complete variable domain reads GEEVAQTPKHLVRGEGQKAKLYCAPIKGHSYVFWYQQVLKNEFKFLISFQNENVFDETGMPKERFSAKCLPNSPCSLEIQATKLEDSAVYFCASSQSRGRVNNEKLFFGSGTQLSVL.

The gene calls are TRBV19 and TRBJ1-4, with TRBD1 matching 8 bases. This CDR3 is built from 15 residues. Germline loops: CDR1 LNHDA, CDR2 SQIVND (reference sequence). Trimming removed 4 bases from V and 6 bases from J; junction bases left unmatched: 7. The CDR3 DNA sequence: TGTGCCAGTAGTAGACCGGGACAGGCTCATGAAAAACTGTTTTTT. It specifies CASSRPGQAHEKLFF. Drawing the rest from reference TRBV19 and TRBJ1-4, the complete variable domain is DGGITQSPKYLFRKEGQNVTLSCEQNLNHDAMYWYRQDPGQGLRLIYYSQIVNDFQKGDIAEGYSVSREKKESFPLTVTSAQKNPTAFYLCASSRPGQAHEKLFFGSGTQLSVL.

This chain joins TRBV15 and TRBJ1-1, with 11 bases lining up with TRBD1. CDR1 and CDR2 (germline): LNHNV, YYDKDF (reference sequence). V gave up 1 base and J gave up 5 bases; unmatched junction bases: 3. The CDR3 consists of 15 residues. The CDR3: CATSRGTGGYTEAFF. Written as DNA, the CDR3 is TGTGCCACCAGCAGAGGGACAGGGGGCTATACTGAAGCTTTCTTT.

The table lists this clone with a few counts. V is TRBV30 and J is TRBJ2-7; 7 bases align to TRBD2. V shed 0 bases, J shed 3 bases, and the junction held 2 bases outside the gene matches. The CDR3 consists of 13 residues. The germline V gene encodes CDR1 GTSNPN and CDR2 SVGIG (reference sequence). In DNA, the CDR3 is TGTGCCTGGAGTGTAGGGAGGGGCTACGAGCAGTACTTC. This sequence encodes CAWSVGRGYEQYF. Variable domain in full (rest from reference TRBV30 and TRBJ2-7): SQTIHQWPATLVQPVGSPLSLECTVEGTSNPNLYWYRQAAGRGLQLLFYSVGIGQISSEVPQNLSASRPQDRQFILSSKKLLLSDSGFYLCAWSVGRGYEQYFGPGTRLTVT.